This T cell receptor (beta chain) was found in a study of fetal regulatory T cell absence and autoimmunity. Libraries were prepared by immunoSEQ multiplex PCR; TCRdb keeps only in-frame clonotypes and omits some of them. Altogether some 44,000 clones are present, about four fifths being singletons, with the ten largest covering over 0.4%. V dropped 1 base and J dropped 7; count of bases not matched to a gene: 3. Germline V CDR1 and CDR2: GTSNPN, SVGIG (reference sequence). The CDR3 is made up of 13 amino acids. The chain has TRBV30 and TRBJ1-3; 8 bases line up with TRBD1. The receptor was isolated from a newborn boy with IPEX syndrome. The specimen sequenced was cord blood. The CDR3 DNA reads TGTGCCTGGAGTGGAAGACAGGGGAACACCATATATTTT. Translation gives CAWSGRQGNTIYF.